One and the same sample provided the 12 T cell receptor beta chains below, sequenced in a study of spatial heterogeneity in lung cancer. One entry per CDR3 protein, called by TCRdb with MiXCR from the 5' RACE reads. The table has 10,000 to 15,000 distinct CDR3 sequences, 3.9% seen once. The time point is: sample taken at primary tumor resection. Without sorting, whole RNA was sequenced from tumor, nontumor lung or frozen PBMC. Sequences were derived from PBMCs, sampled at surgery. These receptors were collected from a male donor with early-stage non-small cell lung cancer.

This clonotype was recorded at least ten times. This beta chain lies outside the target of a library built for alpha chains; its clone size means little. The chain employs TRBV20-1 and TRBJ2-3; 7 bases are shared with TRBD2. The CDR3 runs 16 residues. Looked up from germline, CDR1 is DFQATT and CDR2 is SNEGSKA (reference sequence). J lost 1 base, V lost 1 base, and 8 bases had no gene match. The CDR3 region has the DNA TGCAGTGCTAGAGGGGGGGGTAGCGGTGGCACAGATACGCAGTATTTT. It codes for CSARGGGSGGTDTQYF.

Ten or more counts support this clonotype. This beta chain is an off-target read within a library intended for alpha chains, so its frequency means little. This rearrangement joins TRBV19 to TRBJ1-2; no definite D call. From germline, CDR1 is LNHDA and CDR2 SQIVND (reference sequence). The V end was cut by 3 bases, the J end by 8 bases, with 7 bases between. This CDR3 contains 11 residues. CDR3 protein: CASSMSVGYTF. CDR3 DNA: TGTGCCAGTAGTATGAGCGTCGGCTACACCTTC. The whole variable domain, filled in from reference TRBV19 and TRBJ1-2, reads DGGITQSPKYLFRKEGQNVTLSCEQNLNHDAMYWYRQDPGQGLRLIYYSQIVNDFQKGDIAEGYSVSREKKESFPLTVTSAQKNPTAFYLCASSMSVGYTFGSGTRLTVV.

To note about this clonotype: The size of this beta chain means little, since it is a stray read in a library made for alpha chains. The rearrangement joins TRBV7-7 to TRBJ2-4; maybe TRBD2 (7 bases). The CDR3 sequence is 14 residues long. The germline V and J ends were trimmed by 5 bases and 8 bases, with 16 bases remaining between them. Per the germline V gene, CDR1 is SSHAT and CDR2 is FNYEAQ (reference sequence). CDR3 nucleotides: TGTGCCAGCAGCGAAGGGGGGGCGGGAGACATTCAGTACTTC. Amino acid sequence: CASSEGGAGDIQYF.

For this clonotype: This beta chain is an off-target read within a library intended for alpha chains, so its frequency means little. This sequence joins TRBV2 and TRBJ1-4; D gene unclear. The CDR3 extends over 14 amino acids. The V gene lost 6 bases and the J gene lost 8 bases, with 16 bases spanning the gap. Per the germline V gene, CDR1 is SNHLY and CDR2 is FYNNEI. The CDR3 sequence: CASRENSQGEKLFF. Written as DNA, the CDR3 is TGTGCCAGCAGGGAAAACAGCCAAGGGGAAAAACTGTTTTTT. Variable domain in full (rest from reference TRBV2 and TRBJ1-4): EPEVTQTPSHQVTQMGQEVILRCVPISNHLYFYWYRQILGQKVEFLVSFYNNEISEKSEIFDDQFSVERPDGSNFTLKIRSTKLEDSAMYFCASRENSQGEKLFFGSGTQLSVL.

At least ten counts were recorded for this clonotype. Because this beta chain is a stray read in a library intended to capture alpha chains, its abundance should not be given much weight. CDR3 sequence reads: CASRLTGGGNNYGYTF. The DNA for the CDR3 is TGTGCCAGCAGACTGACTGGTGGGGGAAATAACTATGGCTACACCTTC. The chain couples TRBV2 to TRBJ1-2; possibly TRBD1 for D (5 bases). The germline V gene encodes CDR1 SNHLY and CDR2 FYNNEI. The ends were cut back, 6 bases at V and 1 base at J, with 18 bases in the middle. The CDR3 has 16 residues. The full variable domain, with the rest looked up from reference TRBV2 and TRBJ1-2, is EPEVTQTPSHQVTQMGQEVILRCVPISNHLYFYWYRQILGQKVEFLVSFYNNEISEKSEIFDDQFSVERPDGSNFTLKIRSTKLEDSAMYFCASRLTGGGNNYGYTFGSGTRLTVV.

This clonotype was counted ten times or more. This beta chain is an off-target read within a library intended for alpha chains, so its frequency means little. The J gene is TRBJ1-6, the V gene TRBV28; D is unclear. Germline loops: CDR1 MDHEN, CDR2 SYDVKM. V was trimmed by 9 bases and J by 6 bases, leaving 9 bases between them. CDR3 size: 12 residues. The CDR3 coding sequence is TGTGCCAGTCGCAGGTCTAATTCACCCCTCCACTTT. Encoded protein: CASRRSNSPLHF. The whole variable domain, remainder taken from reference TRBV28 and TRBJ1-6, is DVKVTQSSRYLVKRTGEKVFLECVQDMDHENMFWYRQDPGLGLRLIYFSYDVKMKEKGDIPEGYSVSREKKERFSLILESASTNQTSMYLCASRRSNSPLHFGNGTRLTVT.

Details on this clonotype: This beta chain is off target for a library built for alpha chains, so its abundance means little. The CDR3 DNA sequence: TGCAGTACAAACCCAGGGAACTATGGCTACACCTTC. Its translation: CSTNPGNYGYTF. The chain joins TRBV20-1 to TRBJ1-2, with D perhaps TRBD1 (5 bases). Germline loops: CDR1 DFQATT, CDR2 SNEGSKA (reference sequence). The CDR3 is 12 residues long. Trimming left V 8 bases short and J 2 bases short, with 12 bases between.

Regarding this clonotype: This beta chain slipped into a library made for alpha chains as a stray read, so its size is not meaningful. This chain links TRBV7-9 with TRBJ2-2; 13 positions agree with TRBD2. There are 17 residues in the CDR3. The V segment lost 5 bases and the J segment 9 bases; nucleotides outside the gene matches: 12. Germline V gene sequence: CDR1 SEHNR, CDR2 FQNEAQ (reference sequence). CDR3 DNA: TGTGCCAGCAGCAGCGTACTAGCGGGAGGGCCCCCGAGGGAGCTGTTTTTT. The encoded protein is CASSSVLAGGPPRELFF. Using reference TRBV7-9 and TRBJ2-2 for the parts outside the CDR3, the full variable domain is DTGVSQNPRHKITKRGQNVTFRCDPISEHNRLYWYRQTLGQGPEFLTYFQNEAQLEKSRLLSDRFSAERPKGSFSTLEIQRTEQGDSAMYLCASSSVLAGGPPRELFFGEGSRLTVL.

In the case of this clonotype: Little can be read into the size of this beta chain, an off-target read in a library designed for alpha chains. CDR3 loop: CASSQDLGSSPGELFF. The CDR3 DNA reads as TGTGCCAGCAGCCAAGATCTCGGGAGTAGCCCCGGGGAGCTGTTTTTT. The V gene is TRBV3-1, the J gene TRBJ2-2; possibly TRBD2 for D (6 bases). V was pared by 0 bases and J by 6 bases, with 14 bases between. From germline, CDR1 is LGHDT and CDR2 YNNKEL (reference sequence). The CDR3 sequence is 16 residues long.

Ten or more counts support this clonotype. Being off target in a library aimed at alpha chains, this beta chain has a size of little meaning. The CDR3 bases are TGCAGTGCTCCAAGCCTCAGGGAGGAAGGTTCACCCCTCCACTTT. Translation gives CSAPSLREEGSPLHF. This chain uses TRBV20-1 with TRBJ1-6; a possible D gene is TRBD1 (5 bases). Germline CDR1 reads DFQATT; CDR2 reads SNEGSKA (reference sequence). Deletions cut 5 bases from V and 9 bases from J, with 20 bases between. The CDR3 sequence is 15 residues long.

This clonotype was seen ten or more times. Found in a library prepared for alpha chains, this beta chain is an off-target read, and its abundance has little meaning. The rearrangement uses TRBV7-2 and TRBJ2-2; D perhaps matches TRBD1 (6 bases). Germline V lookup: CDR1 SGHTA, CDR2 FQGNSA. This CDR3 has 15 residues. Trimming took 5 bases from V and 4 from J, leaving 14 bases between them. The CDR3 here is CASSLGQSITGELFF. CDR3 in DNA: TGTGCCAGCAGCCTAGGACAGAGTATCACCGGGGAGCTGTTTTTT.

This clonotype appeared many times. This beta chain is off target for a library built for alpha chains, so its abundance means little. The V call is TRBV27, the J call TRBJ2-1; D may be TRBD2 (5 bases). The CDR3 sequence is 11 residues long. V was pared by 11 bases and J by 8 bases, with 13 bases between. Germline CDR1 reads MNHEY; CDR2 reads SMNVEV (reference sequence). The CDR3, as DNA: TGTGCCGTTGGACTCGGGGATGAGCAGTTCTTC. It encodes CAVGLGDEQFF.